The clone carrying this TCR beta chain was observed many times. Its specificity is not known. V dropped 3 bases and J dropped 11 bases, with 16 bases sitting between them. Looked up from germline, CDR1 is SGHTA and CDR2 is FQGNSA. The CDR3 is 13 amino acids. The data stem from a study of blood T cells in healthy people across ages. Study observations and caveats: Greater diversity and more naive CD4+ cells were seen in long-lived donors than in aged donors. While age rose, TCR beta diversity per million T cells dropped in a roughly linear way.

Combining a sample-barcoded 5' primer with a J-beta primer mix, a second PCR ran for roughly 7 to 12 cycles. Via MiXCR, TCRdb re-called the 5' RACE reads, giving one row per CDR3 protein. The sample shows a few hundred thousand distinct CDR3 sequences, 25% to 30% of them seen only once. V gene TRBV7-2 combines with J gene TRBJ1-2; D is possibly TRBD1 (6 bases). The sequenced material came from blood. The receptor was derived from a woman aged 70-85 years in good health. This chain's CDR3 is CASSFRDQRGYTF. The DNA of the CDR3 is TGTGCCAGCAGCTTCCGGGATCAGAGGGGGTACACCTTC.